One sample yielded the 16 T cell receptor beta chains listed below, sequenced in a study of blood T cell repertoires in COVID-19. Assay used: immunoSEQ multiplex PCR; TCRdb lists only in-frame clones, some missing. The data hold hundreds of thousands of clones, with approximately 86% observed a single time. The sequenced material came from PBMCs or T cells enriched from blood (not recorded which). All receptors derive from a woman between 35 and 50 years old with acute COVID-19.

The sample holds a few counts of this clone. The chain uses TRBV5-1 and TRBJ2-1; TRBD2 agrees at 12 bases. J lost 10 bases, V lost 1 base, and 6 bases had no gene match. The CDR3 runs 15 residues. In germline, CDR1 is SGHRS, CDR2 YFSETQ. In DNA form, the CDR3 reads TGCGCCAGCAGCTTGAGGACTAGCGGGATAGTGGAGCAGTTCTTC. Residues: CASSLRTSGIVEQFF.

The CDR3 spells CASSYGRRNEQFF. The CDR3 coding sequence is TGTGCCAGCAGTTACGGACGGAGGAATGAGCAGTTCTTC. The genes are TRBV2 and TRBJ2-1; tentative D call: TRBD2 (5 bases). The CDR3 covers 13 residues. V lost 5 bases, J lost 7 bases, and 12 bases lay in between. Germline CDR1 SNHLY, CDR2 FYNNEI.

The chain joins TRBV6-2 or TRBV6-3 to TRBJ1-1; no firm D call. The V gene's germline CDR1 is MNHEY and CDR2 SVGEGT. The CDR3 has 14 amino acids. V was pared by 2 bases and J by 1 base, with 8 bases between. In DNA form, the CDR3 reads TGTGCCAGCAGTTACCCCACAACGAACACTGAAGCTTTCTTT. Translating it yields CASSYPTTNTEAFF.

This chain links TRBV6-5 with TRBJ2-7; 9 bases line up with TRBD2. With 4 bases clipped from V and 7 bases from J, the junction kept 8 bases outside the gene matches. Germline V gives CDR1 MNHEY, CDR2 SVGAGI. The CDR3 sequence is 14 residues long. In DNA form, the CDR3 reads TGTGCCAGCAGTTTAGCGGGGGCGAGCCATGAGCAGTACTTC. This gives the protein CASSLAGASHEQYF.

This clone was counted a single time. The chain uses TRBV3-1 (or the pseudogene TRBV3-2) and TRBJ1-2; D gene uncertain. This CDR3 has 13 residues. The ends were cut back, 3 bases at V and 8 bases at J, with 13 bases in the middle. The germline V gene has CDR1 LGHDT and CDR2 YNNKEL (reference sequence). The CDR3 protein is CASSQNRGAGYTF. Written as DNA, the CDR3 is TGTGCCAGCAGCCAGAATCGGGGAGCGGGCTACACCTTC.

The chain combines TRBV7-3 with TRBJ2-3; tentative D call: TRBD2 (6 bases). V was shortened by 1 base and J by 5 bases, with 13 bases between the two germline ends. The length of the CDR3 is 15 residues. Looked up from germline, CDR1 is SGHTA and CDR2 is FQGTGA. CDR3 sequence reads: CASSLNSGLIDTQYF. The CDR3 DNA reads TGTGCCAGCAGCTTAAATAGCGGTTTAATAGATACGCAGTATTTT.

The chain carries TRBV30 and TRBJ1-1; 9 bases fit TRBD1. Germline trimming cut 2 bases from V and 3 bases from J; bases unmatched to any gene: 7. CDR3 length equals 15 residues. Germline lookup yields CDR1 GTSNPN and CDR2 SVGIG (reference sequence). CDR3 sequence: CAWSREQGAHTEAFF. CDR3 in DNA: TGTGCCTGGAGTCGAGAACAGGGGGCCCACACTGAAGCTTTCTTT. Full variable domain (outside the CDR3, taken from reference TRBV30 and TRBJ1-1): SQTIHQWPATLVQPVGSPLSLECTVEGTSNPNLYWYRQAAGRGLQLLFYSVGIGQISSEVPQNLSASRPQDRQFILSSKKLLLSDSGFYLCAWSREQGAHTEAFFGQGTRLTVV.

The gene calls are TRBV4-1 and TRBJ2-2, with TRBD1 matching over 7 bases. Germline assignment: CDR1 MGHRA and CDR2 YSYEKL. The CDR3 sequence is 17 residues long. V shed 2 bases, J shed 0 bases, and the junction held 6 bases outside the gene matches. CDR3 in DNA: TGCGCCAGCAGCCAACCAGGACAGGACTCGAACACCGGGGAGCTGTTTTTT. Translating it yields CASSQPGQDSNTGELFF.

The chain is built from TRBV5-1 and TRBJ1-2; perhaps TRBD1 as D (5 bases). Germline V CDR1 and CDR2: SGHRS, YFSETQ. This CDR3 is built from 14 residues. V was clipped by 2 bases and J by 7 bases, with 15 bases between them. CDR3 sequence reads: CASSLGGDPGGYTF. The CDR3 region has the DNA TGCGCCAGCAGCTTAGGAGGGGATCCTGGTGGCTACACCTTC.

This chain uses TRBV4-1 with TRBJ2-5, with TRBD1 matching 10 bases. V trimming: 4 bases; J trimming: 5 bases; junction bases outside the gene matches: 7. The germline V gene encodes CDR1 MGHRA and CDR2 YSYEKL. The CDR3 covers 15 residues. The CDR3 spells CASSRTGTGVETQYF. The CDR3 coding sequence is TGCGCCAGCAGCCGAACCGGGACAGGGGTGGAGACCCAGTACTTC.

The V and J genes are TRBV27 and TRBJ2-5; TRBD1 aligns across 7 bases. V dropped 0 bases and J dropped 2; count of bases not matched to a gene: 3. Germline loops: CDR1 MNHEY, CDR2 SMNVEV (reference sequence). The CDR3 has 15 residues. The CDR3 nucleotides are TGTGCCAGCAGTTTATCACCCAGGGGGCAAGAGACCCAGTACTTC. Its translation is CASSLSPRGQETQYF.

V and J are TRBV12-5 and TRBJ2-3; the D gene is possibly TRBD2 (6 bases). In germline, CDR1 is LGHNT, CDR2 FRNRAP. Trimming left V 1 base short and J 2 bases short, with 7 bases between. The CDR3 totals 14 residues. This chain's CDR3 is CASGLARDTDTQYF. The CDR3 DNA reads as TGTGCTAGTGGTTTGGCGCGGGACACAGATACGCAGTATTTT. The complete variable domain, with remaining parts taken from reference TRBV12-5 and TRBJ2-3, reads DARVTQTPRHKVTEMGQEVTMRCQPILGHNTVFWYRQTMMQGLELLAYFRNRAPLDDSGMPKDRFSAEMPDATLATLKIQPSEPRDSAVYFCASGLARDTDTQYFGPGTRLTVL.

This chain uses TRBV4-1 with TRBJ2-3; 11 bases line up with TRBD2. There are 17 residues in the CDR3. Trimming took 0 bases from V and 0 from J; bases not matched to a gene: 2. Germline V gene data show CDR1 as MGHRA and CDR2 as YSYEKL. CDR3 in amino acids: CASSQDWTSGSTDTQYF. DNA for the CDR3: TGCGCCAGCAGCCAAGATTGGACTAGCGGGAGCACAGATACGCAGTATTTT.

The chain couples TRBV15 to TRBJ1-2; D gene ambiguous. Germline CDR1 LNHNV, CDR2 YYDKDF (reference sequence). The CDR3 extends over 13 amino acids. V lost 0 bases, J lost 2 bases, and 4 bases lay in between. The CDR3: CATSRDRNYGYTF. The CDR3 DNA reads TGTGCCACCAGCAGAGATCGGAACTATGGCTACACCTTC.

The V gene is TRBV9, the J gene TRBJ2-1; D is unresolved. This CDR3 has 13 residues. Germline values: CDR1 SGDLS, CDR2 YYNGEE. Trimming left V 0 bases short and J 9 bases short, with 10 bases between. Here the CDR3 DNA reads TGTGCCAGCAGCGTAGAACCTTCGGGTGAGCAGTTCTTC. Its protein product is CASSVEPSGEQFF.

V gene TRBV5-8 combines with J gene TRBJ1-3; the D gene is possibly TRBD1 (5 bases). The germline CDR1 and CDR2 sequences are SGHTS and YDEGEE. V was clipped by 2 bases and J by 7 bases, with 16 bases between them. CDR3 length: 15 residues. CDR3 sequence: CASSFRQRILNTIYF. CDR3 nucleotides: TGTGCCAGCAGCTTCCGACAGCGCATTCTGAACACCATATATTTT.